Listed below are T cell receptor beta chains from one sample, sequenced in a study of graft-versus-host responses after intestinal transplantation. Which antigens these TCRs recognize remains unknown. The repertoire was sequenced with immunoSEQ multiplex PCR; TCRdb's copy has only in-frame clones and lacks some. Of 80,000 to 90,000 clones in the sample, approximately 87% are singletons; the top ten hold around 0.1%. The input for sequencing was unstimulated CD4+ T cells sorted from spleen or lymph node cells, taken before intestinal transplant. These receptors all stem from a human donor who received an intestinal transplant. CDR3s leave out the opening cysteine and the closing phenylalanine or tryptophan. The D gene is left open where the match is weak.

len	d_gene	v_gene	CDR3aa
12	.	TRBV5-1	ASSLGGGTDTQY
11	.	TRBV5-1	ASSLVAGPEAF
13	TRBD1	TRBV5-4	ASSFWDRVNYGYT
15	TRBD2	TRBV27	ASSFLTSGGAGDTQY
13	.	TRBV6-1	ASSVPQGVNSPLH
14	TRBD2	TRBV4-1	ASSQVMLADTGELF
14	TRBD2	TRBV4-1	ASSHVGGGSYNEQF
12	TRBD1	TRBV7-6	ASSSDRASYEQY
11	.	TRBV6-5	ASSYSQGEKLF
11	TRBD1	TRBV5-4	ASRRGTDSPLH
12	.	TRBV5-1	ASSLGLLYYEQY
11	TRBD1	TRBV7-2	ASSSDRARGYT
12	.	TRBV5-6	ASSPQGILWEQY
13	.	TRBV27	ASSLSAGPAGTLH
14	TRBD2	TRBV7-7	ASSPTPGLAGNEQF
13	TRBD2	TRBV19	ASSPLAGAAYEQY
11	.	TRBV15	ATSRVYQETQY
14	TRBD2	TRBV5-1	ASSLLAGGSTDTQY
14	TRBD1	TRBV5-1	ASSPGGTGGTDTQY
12	.	TRBV7-9	ASSRRGQNYEQY
14	.	TRBV5-8	ASRIGAAGATDTQY
14	TRBD1	TRBV10-3	AISGGTGGNNYGYT
12	.	TRBV21-1	ASSKGQEDYEQY
12	TRBD1	TRBV6-5	ASSYSYRGYGYT
12	TRBD1	TRBV15	ATSRGQGAYEQY
11	.	TRBV5-1	GGEREDNEKLF
13	TRBD1	TRBV27	ASSSQGGGSEKLF